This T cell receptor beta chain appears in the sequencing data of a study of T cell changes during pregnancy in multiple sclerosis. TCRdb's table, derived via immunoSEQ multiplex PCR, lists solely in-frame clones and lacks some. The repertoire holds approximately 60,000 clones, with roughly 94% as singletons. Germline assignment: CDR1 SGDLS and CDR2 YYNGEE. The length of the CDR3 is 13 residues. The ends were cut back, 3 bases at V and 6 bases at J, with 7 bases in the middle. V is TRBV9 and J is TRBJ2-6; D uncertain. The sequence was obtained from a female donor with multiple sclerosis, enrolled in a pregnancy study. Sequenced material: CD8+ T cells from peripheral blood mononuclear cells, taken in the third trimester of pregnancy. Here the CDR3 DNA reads TGTGCCAGCAGCGAGCCAACGGCCAACGTCCTGACTTTC. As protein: CASSEPTANVLTF.